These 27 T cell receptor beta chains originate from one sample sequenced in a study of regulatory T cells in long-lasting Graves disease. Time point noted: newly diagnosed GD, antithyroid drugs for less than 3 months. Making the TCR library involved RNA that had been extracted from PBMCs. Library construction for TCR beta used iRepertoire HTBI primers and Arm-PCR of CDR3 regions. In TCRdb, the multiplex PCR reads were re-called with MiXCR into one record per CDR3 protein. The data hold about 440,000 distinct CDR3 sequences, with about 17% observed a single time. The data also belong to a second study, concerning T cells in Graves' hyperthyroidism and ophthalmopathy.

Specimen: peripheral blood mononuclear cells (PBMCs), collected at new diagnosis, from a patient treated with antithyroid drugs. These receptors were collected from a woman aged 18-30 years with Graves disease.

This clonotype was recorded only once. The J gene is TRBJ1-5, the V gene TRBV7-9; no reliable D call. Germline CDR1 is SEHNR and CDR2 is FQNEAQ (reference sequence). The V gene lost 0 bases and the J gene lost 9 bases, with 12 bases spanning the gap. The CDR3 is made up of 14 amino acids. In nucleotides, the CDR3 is TGTGCCAGCAGCTTAGCCGGCGGCCCTGGGCCCCAGCATTTT. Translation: CASSLAGGPGPQHF.

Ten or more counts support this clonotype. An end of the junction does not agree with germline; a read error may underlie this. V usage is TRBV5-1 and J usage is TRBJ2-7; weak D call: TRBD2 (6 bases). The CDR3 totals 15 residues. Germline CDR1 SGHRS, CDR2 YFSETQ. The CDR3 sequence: CASSLGRPRRGEQYF. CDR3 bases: TGTGCCAGCAGCTTGGGACGCCCCAGGAGGGGCGAGCAGTACTTC.

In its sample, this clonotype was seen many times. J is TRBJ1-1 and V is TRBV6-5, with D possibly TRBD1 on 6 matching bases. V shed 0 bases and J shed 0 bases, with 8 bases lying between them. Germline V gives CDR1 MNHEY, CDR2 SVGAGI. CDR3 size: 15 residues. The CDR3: CASSYSGTLNTEAFF. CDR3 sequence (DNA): TGTGCCAGCAGTTACTCGGGGACACTGAACACTGAAGCTTTCTTT.

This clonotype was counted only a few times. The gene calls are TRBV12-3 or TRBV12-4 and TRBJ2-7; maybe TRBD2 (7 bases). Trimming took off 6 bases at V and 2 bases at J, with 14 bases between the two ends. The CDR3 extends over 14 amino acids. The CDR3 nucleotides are TGTGCCAGCAGCCGAGGGGGGGCGACCTACGAGCAGTACTTC. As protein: CASSRGGATYEQYF.

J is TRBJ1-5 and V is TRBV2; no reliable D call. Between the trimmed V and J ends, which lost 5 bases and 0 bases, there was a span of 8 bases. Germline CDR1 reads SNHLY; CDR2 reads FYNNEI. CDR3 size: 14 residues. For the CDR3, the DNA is TGTGCCAGCAGTTATGGGAATAGCAATCAGCCCCAGCATTTT. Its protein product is CASSYGNSNQPQHF.

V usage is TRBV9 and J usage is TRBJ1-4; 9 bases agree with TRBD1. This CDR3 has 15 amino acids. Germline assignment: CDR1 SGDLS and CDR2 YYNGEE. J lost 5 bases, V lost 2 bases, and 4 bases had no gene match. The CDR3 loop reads CASSVTGQGNEKLFF. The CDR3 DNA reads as TGTGCCAGCAGCGTCACCGGACAGGGGAATGAAAAACTGTTTTTT.

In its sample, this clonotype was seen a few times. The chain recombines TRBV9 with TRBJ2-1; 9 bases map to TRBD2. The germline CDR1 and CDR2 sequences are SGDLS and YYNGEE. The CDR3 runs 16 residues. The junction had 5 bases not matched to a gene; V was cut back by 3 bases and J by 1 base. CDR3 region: CASSAGLAPSYNEQFF. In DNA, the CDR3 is TGTGCCAGCAGCGCCGGACTAGCGCCATCCTACAATGAGCAGTTCTTC.

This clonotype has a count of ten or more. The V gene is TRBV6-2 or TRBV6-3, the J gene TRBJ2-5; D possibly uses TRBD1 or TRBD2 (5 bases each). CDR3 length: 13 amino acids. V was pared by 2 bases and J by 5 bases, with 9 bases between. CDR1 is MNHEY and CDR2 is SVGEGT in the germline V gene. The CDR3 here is CASSYEGWETQYF. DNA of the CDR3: TGTGCCAGCAGTTACGAGGGGTGGGAGACCCAGTACTTC.

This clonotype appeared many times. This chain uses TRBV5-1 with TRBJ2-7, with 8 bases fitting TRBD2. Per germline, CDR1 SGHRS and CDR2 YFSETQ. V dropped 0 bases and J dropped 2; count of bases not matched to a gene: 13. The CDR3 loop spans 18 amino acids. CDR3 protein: CASSLAGMVSGSAYEQYF. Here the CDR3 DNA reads TGCGCCAGCAGCTTGGCCGGTATGGTGAGCGGGAGTGCCTACGAGCAGTACTTC.

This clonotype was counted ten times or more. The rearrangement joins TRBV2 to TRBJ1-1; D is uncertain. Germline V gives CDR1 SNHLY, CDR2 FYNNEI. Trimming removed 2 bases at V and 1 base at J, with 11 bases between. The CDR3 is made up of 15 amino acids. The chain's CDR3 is CASSERTYTNTEAFF. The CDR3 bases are TGTGCCAGCAGTGAAAGGACGTATACGAACACTGAAGCTTTCTTT. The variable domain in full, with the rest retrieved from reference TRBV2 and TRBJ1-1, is EPEVTQTPSHQVTQMGQEVILRCVPISNHLYFYWYRQILGQKVEFLVSFYNNEISEKSEIFDDQFSVERPDGSNFTLKIRSTKLEDSAMYFCASSERTYTNTEAFFGQGTRLTVV.

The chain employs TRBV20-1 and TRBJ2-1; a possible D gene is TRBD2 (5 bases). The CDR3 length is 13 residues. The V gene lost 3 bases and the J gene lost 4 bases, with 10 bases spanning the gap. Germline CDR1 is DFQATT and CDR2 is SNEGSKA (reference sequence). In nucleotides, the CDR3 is TGCAGTGCTAGGGCGGGCATATACAATGAGCAGTTCTTC. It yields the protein CSARAGIYNEQFF.

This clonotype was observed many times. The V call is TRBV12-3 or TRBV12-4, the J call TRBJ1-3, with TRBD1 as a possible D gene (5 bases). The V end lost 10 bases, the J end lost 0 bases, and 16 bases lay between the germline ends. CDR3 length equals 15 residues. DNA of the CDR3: TGTGCCACCTCTGTAGGGGCCAACTCTGGAAACACCATATATTTT. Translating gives CATSVGANSGNTIYF.

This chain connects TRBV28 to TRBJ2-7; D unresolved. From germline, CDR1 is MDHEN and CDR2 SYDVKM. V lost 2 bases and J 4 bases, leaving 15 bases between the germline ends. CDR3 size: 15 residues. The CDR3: CASSLLSSPQYEQYF. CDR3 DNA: TGTGCCAGCAGTTTACTCTCCTCGCCCCAATACGAGCAGTACTTC.

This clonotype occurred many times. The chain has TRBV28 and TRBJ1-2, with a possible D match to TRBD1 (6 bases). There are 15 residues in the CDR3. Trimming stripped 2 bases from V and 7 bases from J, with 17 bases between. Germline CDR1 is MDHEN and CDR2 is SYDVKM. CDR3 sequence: CASSLVGAQESGYTF. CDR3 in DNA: TGTGCCAGCAGTTTAGTGGGGGCGCAGGAGTCTGGCTACACCTTC.

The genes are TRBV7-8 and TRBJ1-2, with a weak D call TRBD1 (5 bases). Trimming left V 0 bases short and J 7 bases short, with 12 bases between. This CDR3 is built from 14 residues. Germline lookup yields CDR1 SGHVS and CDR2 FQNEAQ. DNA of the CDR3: TGTGCCAGCAGCTTAGCGGCAGACAGCTTTGGCTACACCTTC. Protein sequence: CASSLAADSFGYTF.

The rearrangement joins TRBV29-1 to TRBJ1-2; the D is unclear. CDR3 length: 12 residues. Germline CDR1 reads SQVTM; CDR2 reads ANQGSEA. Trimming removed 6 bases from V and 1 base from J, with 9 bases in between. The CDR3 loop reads CSVRGLNYGYTF. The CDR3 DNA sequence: TGCAGCGTCCGAGGCCTTAACTATGGCTACACCTTC.

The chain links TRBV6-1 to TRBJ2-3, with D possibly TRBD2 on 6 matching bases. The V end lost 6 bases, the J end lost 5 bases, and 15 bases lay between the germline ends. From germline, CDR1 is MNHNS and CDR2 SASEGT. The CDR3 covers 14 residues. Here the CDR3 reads CASSRKSEGDTQYF. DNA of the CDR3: TGTGCCAGCAGCCGAAAATCGGAGGGAGATACGCAGTATTTT.

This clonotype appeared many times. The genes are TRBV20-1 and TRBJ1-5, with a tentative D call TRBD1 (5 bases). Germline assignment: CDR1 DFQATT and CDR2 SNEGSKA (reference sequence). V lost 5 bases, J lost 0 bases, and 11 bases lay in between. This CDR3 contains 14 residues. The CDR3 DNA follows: TGCAGTGCTGGGAGACAGTATAGCAATCAGCCCCAGCATTTT. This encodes CSAGRQYSNQPQHF.

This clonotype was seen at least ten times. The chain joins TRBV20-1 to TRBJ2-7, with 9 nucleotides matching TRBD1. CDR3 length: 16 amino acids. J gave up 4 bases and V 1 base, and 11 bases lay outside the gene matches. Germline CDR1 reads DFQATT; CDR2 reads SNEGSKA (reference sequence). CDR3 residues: CSARGSRGTGIYEQYF. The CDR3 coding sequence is TGCAGTGCTAGAGGCTCGAGGGGGACAGGGATATACGAGCAGTACTTC.

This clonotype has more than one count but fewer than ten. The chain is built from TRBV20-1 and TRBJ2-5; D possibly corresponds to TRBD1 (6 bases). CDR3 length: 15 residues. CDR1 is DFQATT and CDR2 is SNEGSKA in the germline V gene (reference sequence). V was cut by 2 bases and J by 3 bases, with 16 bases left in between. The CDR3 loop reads CSARTPGTTKETQYF. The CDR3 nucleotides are TGCAGTGCTAGAACGCCCGGGACAACTAAAGAGACCCAGTACTTC.

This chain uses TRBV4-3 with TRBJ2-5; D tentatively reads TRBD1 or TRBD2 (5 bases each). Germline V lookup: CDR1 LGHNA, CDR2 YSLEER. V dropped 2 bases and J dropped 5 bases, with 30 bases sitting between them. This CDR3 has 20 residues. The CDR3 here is CASSQSWFGGTGVPGETQYF. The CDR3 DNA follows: TGCGCCAGCAGCCAAAGTTGGTTTGGGGGTACAGGAGTTCCCGGTGAGACCCAGTACTTC.

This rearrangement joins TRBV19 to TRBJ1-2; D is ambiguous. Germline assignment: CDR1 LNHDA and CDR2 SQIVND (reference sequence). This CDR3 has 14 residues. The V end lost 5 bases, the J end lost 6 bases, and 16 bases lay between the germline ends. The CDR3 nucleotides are TGTGCCAGTAGTTACGTATTTTCTGTAGATGGCTACACCTTC. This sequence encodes CASSYVFSVDGYTF.

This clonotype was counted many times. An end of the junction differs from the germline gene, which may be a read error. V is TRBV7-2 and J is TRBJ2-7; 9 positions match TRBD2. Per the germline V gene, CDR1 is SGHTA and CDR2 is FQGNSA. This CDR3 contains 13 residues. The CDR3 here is CASRLAGAYEQYF. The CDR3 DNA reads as TGTGCCAGCAGATTAGCGGGAGCCTACGAGCAGTACTTC.

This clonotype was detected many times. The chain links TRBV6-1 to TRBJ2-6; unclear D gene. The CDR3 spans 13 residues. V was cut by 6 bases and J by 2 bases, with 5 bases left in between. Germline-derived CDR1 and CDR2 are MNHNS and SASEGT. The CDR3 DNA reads TGTGCCAGCAGACCCCCTGGGGCCAACGTCCTGACTTTC. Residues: CASRPPGANVLTF.

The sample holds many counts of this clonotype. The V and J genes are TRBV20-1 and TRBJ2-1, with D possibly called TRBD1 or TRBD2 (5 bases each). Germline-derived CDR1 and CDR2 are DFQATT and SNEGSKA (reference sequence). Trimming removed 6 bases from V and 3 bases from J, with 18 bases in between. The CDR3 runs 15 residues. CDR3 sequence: CSASHGTGNYNEQFF. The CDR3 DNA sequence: TGCAGTGCCTCGCATGGGACGGGGAACTACAATGAGCAGTTCTTC.

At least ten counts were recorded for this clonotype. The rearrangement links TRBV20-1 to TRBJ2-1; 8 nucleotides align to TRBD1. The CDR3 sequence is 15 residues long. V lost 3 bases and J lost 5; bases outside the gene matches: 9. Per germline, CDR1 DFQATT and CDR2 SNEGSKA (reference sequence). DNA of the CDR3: TGCAGTGCTAGTGCAGGGGGCGCTTGGGACAATGAGCAGTTCTTC. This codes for CSASAGGAWDNEQFF.

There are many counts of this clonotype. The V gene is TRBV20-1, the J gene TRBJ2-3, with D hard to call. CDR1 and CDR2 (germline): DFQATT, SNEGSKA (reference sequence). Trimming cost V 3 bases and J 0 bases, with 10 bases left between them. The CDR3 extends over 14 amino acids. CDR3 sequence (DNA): TGCAGTGCTAGGCAGGATACCAGCACAGATACGCAGTATTTT. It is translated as CSARQDTSTDTQYF.